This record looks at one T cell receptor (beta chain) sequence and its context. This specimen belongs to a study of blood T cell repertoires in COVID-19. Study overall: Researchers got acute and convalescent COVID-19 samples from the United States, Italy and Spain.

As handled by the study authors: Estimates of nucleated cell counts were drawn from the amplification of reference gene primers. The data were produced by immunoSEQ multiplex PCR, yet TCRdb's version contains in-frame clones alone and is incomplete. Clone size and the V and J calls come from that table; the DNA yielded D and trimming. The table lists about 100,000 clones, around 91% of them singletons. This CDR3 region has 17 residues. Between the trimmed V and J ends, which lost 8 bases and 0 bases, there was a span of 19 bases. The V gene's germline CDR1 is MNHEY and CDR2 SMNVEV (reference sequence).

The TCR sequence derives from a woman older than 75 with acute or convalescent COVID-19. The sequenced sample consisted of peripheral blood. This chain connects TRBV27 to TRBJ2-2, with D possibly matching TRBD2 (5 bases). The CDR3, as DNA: TGTGCCAGCTCCACGAGAGACTACACCACGAACACCGGGGAGCTGTTTTTT. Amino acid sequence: CASSTRDYTTNTGELFF.